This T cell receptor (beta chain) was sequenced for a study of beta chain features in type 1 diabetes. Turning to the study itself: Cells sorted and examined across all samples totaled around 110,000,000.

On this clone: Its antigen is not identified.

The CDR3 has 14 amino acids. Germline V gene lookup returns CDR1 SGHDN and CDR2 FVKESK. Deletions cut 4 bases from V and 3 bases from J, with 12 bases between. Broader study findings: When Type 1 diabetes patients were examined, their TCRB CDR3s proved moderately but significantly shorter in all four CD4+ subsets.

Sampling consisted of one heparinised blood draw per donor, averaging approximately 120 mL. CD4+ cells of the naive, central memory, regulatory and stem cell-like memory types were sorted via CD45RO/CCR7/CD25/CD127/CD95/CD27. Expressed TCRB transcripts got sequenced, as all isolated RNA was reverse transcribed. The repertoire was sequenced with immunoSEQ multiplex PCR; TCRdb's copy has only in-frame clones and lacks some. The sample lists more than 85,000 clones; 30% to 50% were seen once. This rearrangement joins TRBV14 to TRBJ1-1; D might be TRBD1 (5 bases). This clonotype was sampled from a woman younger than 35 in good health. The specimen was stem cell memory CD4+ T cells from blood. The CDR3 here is CASSPFREDTEAFF. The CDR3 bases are TGTGCCAGCAGCCCCTTCAGGGAAGACACTGAAGCTTTCTTT.